This TCR beta chain was identified in a study of blood T cell repertoires in COVID-19. CDR3 size: 19 residues. The J segment lost 1 base and the V segment lost 4 bases, leaving 11 bases of the junction unmatched. Germline V lookup: CDR1 KGHSH, CDR2 LQKENI. TCRdb's table, derived via immunoSEQ multiplex PCR, lists solely in-frame clones and lacks some. This table has more than 95,000 clones, about 89% appearing once. The sequenced sample was peripheral blood. This chain joins TRBV18 and TRBJ2-6; 9 nucleotides agree with TRBD1. This clonotype was obtained from a woman in her sixties with acute or convalescent COVID-19. The CDR3 spells CASSRDRAAPTSGANVLTF. The CDR3 DNA follows: TGTGCCAGCTCACGGGACAGGGCCGCCCCCACTTCTGGGGCCAACGTCCTGACTTTC.